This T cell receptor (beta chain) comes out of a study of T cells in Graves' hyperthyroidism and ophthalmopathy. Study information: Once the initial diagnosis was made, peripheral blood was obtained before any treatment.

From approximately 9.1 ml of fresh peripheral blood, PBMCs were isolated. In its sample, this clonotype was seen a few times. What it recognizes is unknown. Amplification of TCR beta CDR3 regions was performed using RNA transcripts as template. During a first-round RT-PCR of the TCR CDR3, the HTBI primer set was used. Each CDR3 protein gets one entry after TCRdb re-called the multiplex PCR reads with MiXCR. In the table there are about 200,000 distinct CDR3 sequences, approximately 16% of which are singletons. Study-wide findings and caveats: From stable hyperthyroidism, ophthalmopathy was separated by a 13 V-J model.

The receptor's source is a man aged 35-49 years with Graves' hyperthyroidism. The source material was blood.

CDR3 bases: TGTGCCAGCAGTCCCGGGACAGGGGTCCGCCGGAACACCGGGGAGCTGTTTTTT. Translating gives CASSPGTGVRRNTGELFF. The chain recombines TRBV6-1 with TRBJ2-2; the match to TRBD1 covers 10 bases. V lost 5 bases, J lost 1 base, and 10 bases stayed unmatched. Germline V gene lookup returns CDR1 MNHNS and CDR2 SASEGT. The CDR3 covers 18 residues.